The subject of this entry is one T cell receptor beta chain. The data originate from a study of CD8 T cells in Susac syndrome. The RNA input was roughly 0.45 to 1 ug, and it was reverse transcribed with random hexamers. One entry per CDR3 protein results from TCRdb running MiXCR on the immunoSEQ multiplex PCR reads. The sample carries a few hundred thousand distinct CDR3 sequences, 75% to 90% recorded once. Germline CDR1 is MNHEY and CDR2 is SVGAGI. This CDR3 is built from 16 residues. J lost 8 bases, V lost 0 bases, and 4 bases had no gene match. This TCR was sampled from a human donor with multiple sclerosis. This rearrangement joins TRBV6-5 to TRBJ2-1, with 13 bases identical to TRBD2. Source material: CD8+ T cells from PBMCs. In DNA, the CDR3 is TGTGCCAGCAGTTACTCGACTGGACTAGCGGGGGATGAGCAGTTCTTC. Translating gives CASSYSTGLAGDEQFF.